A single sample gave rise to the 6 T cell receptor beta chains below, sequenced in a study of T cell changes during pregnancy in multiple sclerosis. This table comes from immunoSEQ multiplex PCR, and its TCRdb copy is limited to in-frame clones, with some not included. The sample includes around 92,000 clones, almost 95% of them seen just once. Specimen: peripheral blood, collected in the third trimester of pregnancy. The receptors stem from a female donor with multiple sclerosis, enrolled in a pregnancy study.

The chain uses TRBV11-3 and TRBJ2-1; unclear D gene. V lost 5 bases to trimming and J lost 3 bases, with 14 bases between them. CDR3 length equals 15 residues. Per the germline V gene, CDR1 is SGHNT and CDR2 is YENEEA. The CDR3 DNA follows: TGTGCCAGCAGCCTGGGTCACAGAAACTACAATGAGCAGTTCTTC. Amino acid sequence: CASSLGHRNYNEQFF.

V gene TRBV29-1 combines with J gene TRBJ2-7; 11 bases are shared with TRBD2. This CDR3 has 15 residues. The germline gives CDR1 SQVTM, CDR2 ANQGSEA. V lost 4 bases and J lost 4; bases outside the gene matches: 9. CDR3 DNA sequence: TGCAGCGTTGCGCAGAGACTAGCGGGAAGGTACGAGCAGTACTTC. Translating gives CSVAQRLAGRYEQYF.

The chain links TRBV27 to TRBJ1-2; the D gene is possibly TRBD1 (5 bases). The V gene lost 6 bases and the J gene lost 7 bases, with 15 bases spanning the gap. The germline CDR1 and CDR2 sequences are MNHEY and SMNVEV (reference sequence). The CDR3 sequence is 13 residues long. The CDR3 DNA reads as TGTGCCAGCAGGGGTGCGGGACCAGCTGGCTACACCTTC. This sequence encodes CASRGAGPAGYTF.

The CDR3 coding sequence is TGTGCCAGCAGTGGACTAGCGGGAGCAGTTTCGAATGAGCAGTTCTTC. As protein: CASSGLAGAVSNEQFF. The V call is TRBV6-1, the J call TRBJ2-1; 12 bases line up with TRBD2. Germline V gene lookup returns CDR1 MNHNS and CDR2 SASEGT. V lost 4 bases and J lost 7; bases outside the gene matches: 8. This CDR3 is built from 16 residues.

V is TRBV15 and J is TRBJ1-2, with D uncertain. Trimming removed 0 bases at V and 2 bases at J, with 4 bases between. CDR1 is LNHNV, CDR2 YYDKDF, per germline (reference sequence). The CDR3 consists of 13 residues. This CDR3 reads CATSRDVNYGYTF. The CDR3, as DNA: TGTGCCACCAGCAGAGATGTAAACTATGGCTACACCTTC.

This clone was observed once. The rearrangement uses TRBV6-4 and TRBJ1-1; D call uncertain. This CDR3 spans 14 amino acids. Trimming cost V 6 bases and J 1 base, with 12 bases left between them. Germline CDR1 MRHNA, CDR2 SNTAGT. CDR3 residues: CASSEGIRNTEAFF. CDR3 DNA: TGTGCCAGCAGCGAGGGAATCCGGAACACTGAAGCTTTCTTT.